The 17 T cell receptor beta chains in this list originate from one sample, sequenced in a study of shared clonotypes between healthy human individuals. Some clones are missing from TCRdb's copy, which holds only in-frame ones; the method was immunoSEQ multiplex PCR. The repertoire includes about 380,000 clones, approximately 96% of them detected once, and approximately 0.3% sits in the top ten. Sequencing was done on a sample of memory CD8+ T cells sorted from blood. The sample's subset: CD45RO+ cells pooled with CCR7-negative TemRA cells. These receptors all stem from a man aged 30 to 45 in good health.

This clone was observed a single time. The chain is built from TRBV5-1 and TRBJ2-3, with 9 nucleotides matching TRBD2. Germline lookup yields CDR1 SGHRS and CDR2 YFSETQ. This CDR3 has 15 residues. V shed 4 bases, J shed 0 bases, and the junction held 3 bases outside the gene matches. This CDR3 is CASSPSGRSTDTQYF. CDR3 coding DNA: TGCGCCAGCAGCCCAAGCGGGAGGAGCACAGATACGCAGTATTTT.

On this clone itself: Other DNA sequences in this specimen translate into the identical CDR3. V usage is TRBV11-2 and J usage is TRBJ1-1, with D unclear. V was clipped by 1 base and J by 3 bases, with 3 bases between them. In germline, CDR1 is SGHAT, CDR2 FQNNGV. The CDR3 is 12 amino acids. The CDR3 protein is CASSLGDTEAFF. For the CDR3, the DNA is TGTGCCAGCAGCTTAGGTGACACTGAAGCTTTCTTT.

The rearrangement links TRBV7-9 to TRBJ2-1; D assignment may be TRBD1 or TRBD2 (5 bases each). The CDR3 runs to 13 residues. CDR1 SEHNR and CDR2 FQNEAQ come from the germline V gene (reference sequence). The V and J ends lost 8 bases and 4 bases respectively, with 12 bases between them. Here the CDR3 DNA reads TGTGCCAGCGGGGGAGTCAATTACAATGAGCAGTTCTTC. Its protein product is CASGGVNYNEQFF.

This chain connects TRBV5-1 to TRBJ2-7, with 7 bases that match TRBD2. Germline V gives CDR1 SGHRS, CDR2 YFSETQ. The V and J ends lost 4 bases and 2 bases, in that order; junction bases with no gene match: 6. This CDR3 region has 14 residues. In DNA, the CDR3 is TGCGCCAGCAGCGCCCCGGGACTACCCTACGAGCAGTACTTC. This translates into CASSAPGLPYEQYF.

The chain joins TRBV4-1 to TRBJ2-1; the D is unclear. CDR3 length equals 11 residues. V lost 1 base and J 9 bases, leaving 4 bases between the germline ends. Germline CDR1 is MGHRA and CDR2 is YSYEKL. As DNA, the CDR3 is TGCGCCAGCAGCCAAGTCGGTGAGCAGTTCTTC. It translates to CASSQVGEQFF.

This sequence joins TRBV2 and TRBJ2-7; 10 nucleotides align to TRBD2. Germline CDR1 SNHLY, CDR2 FYNNEI. There are 14 residues in the CDR3. After removal of 5 bases from V and 5 bases from J, the junction contained 6 bases not matched to a gene. Here the CDR3 reads CASSSLAGENEQYF. The CDR3 coding sequence is TGTGCCAGCAGTTCGCTAGCGGGAGAAAACGAGCAGTACTTC.

The gene calls are TRBV28 and TRBJ2-7; 8 bases line up with TRBD1. Germline CDR1 reads MDHEN; CDR2 reads SYDVKM. This CDR3 is 15 amino acids long. J lost 0 bases, V lost 3 bases, and 4 bases had no gene match. The CDR3 region is CASSFGQGNSYEQYF. CDR3 sequence (DNA): TGTGCCAGCAGTTTCGGACAGGGAAACTCCTACGAGCAGTACTTC.

The CDR3 bases are TGTGCCAGTACCACCCCTATAAGCTATGGCTACACCTTC. It codes for CASTTPISYGYTF. This sequence joins TRBV19 and TRBJ1-2; the D is unclear. V gave up 7 bases and J gave up 4 bases, with 13 bases separating them. The CDR3 extends over 13 amino acids. Germline values: CDR1 LNHDA, CDR2 SQIVND (reference sequence).

The CDR3 DNA reads as TGTGCCAGCAGCCCCGATAAACGGAACACTGAAGCTTTCTTT. Protein: CASSPDKRNTEAFF. V gene TRBV7-9 combines with J gene TRBJ1-1, with D unresolved. CDR1 and CDR2 (germline): SEHNR, FQNEAQ (reference sequence). The CDR3 sequence is 14 residues long. V lost 5 bases and J 1 base, leaving 11 bases between the germline ends.

The rearrangement joins TRBV15 to TRBJ1-5, with D perhaps TRBD1 (5 bases). The ends were cut back, 2 bases at V and 0 bases at J, with 11 bases in the middle. Germline assignment: CDR1 LNHNV and CDR2 YYDKDF (reference sequence). The CDR3 length is 16 residues. CDR3 DNA: TGTGCCACCAGCAGAATAGCGGGGGTTAGCAATCAGCCCCAGCATTTT. Its protein is CATSRIAGVSNQPQHF.

V usage is TRBV4-2 and J usage is TRBJ2-7; 9 positions match TRBD1. Germline V gene lookup returns CDR1 LGHNA and CDR2 YNFKEQ. The length of the CDR3 is 13 residues. J gave up 6 bases and V 4 bases, and 4 bases lay outside the gene matches. CDR3 sequence reads: CASSLPDRGEQYF. For the CDR3, the DNA is TGTGCCAGCAGCCTCCCGGACAGGGGCGAGCAGTACTTC.

The V gene is TRBV5-1, the J gene TRBJ2-7; 12 bases align to TRBD1. V trimming: 0 bases; J trimming: 5 bases; junction bases outside the gene matches: 9. The CDR3 runs 17 residues. Looked up from germline, CDR1 is SGHRS and CDR2 is YFSETQ. CDR3 sequence (DNA): TGCGCCAGCAGCTTGGGAGGGACAGGGGGCGCCGATCACGAGCAGTACTTC. Protein product: CASSLGGTGGADHEQYF.

V usage is TRBV7-6 and J usage is TRBJ1-2; D is unresolved. Germline lookup yields CDR1 SGHVS and CDR2 FNYEAQ. With 5 bases removed from V and 6 bases from J, the gap between germline ends came to 16 bases. The length of the CDR3 is 14 residues. The CDR3 spells CASSPGAPFDGYTF. CDR3 in DNA: TGTGCCAGCAGCCCAGGCGCCCCCTTTGATGGCTACACCTTC.

The chain has TRBV6-5 and TRBJ2-7; D is undetermined. Germline values: CDR1 MNHEY, CDR2 SVGAGI. V was trimmed by 0 bases and J by 0 bases, leaving 9 bases between them. The CDR3 spans 15 residues. The CDR3 region has the DNA TGTGCCAGCAGTTACTCAAGTCGCGACTCCTACGAGCAGTACTTC. Translated, it gives CASSYSSRDSYEQYF.

In its sample, this clone was seen once. V usage is TRBV14 and J usage is TRBJ2-7, with D possibly TRBD1 on 6 matching bases. Per the germline V gene, CDR1 is SGHDN and CDR2 is FVKESK. V was clipped by 4 bases and J by 0 bases, with 13 bases between them. The CDR3 is made up of 15 amino acids. The DNA for the CDR3 is TGTGCCAGCAGCCCAACGGGACACTCCTCCTACGAGCAGTACTTC. It is translated as CASSPTGHSSYEQYF.

This clone was recorded once. The chain employs TRBV6-5 and TRBJ2-2; D might be TRBD1 or TRBD2, each matching 5 bases. The CDR3 extends over 13 amino acids. The germline gives CDR1 MNHEY, CDR2 SVGAGI. Deletions cut 2 bases from V and 4 bases from J, with 5 bases between. The CDR3 region has the DNA TGTGCCAGCAGTTACGGGGGCACCGGGGAGCTGTTTTTT. Translating gives CASSYGGTGELFF.

This clone was observed a single time. The chain links TRBV28 to TRBJ2-3; 12 nucleotides align to TRBD2. This CDR3 comprises 19 residues. Germline V gene data show CDR1 as MDHEN and CDR2 as SYDVKM. With V trimmed by 1 base and J by 2 bases, 10 bases remained unmatched. In DNA form, the CDR3 reads TGTGCCAGCAGTTTATTCAACCCTTGGACTAGCGGGAACACAGATACGCAGTATTTT. This translates into CASSLFNPWTSGNTDTQYF.